This T cell receptor beta chain derives from a study of human thymus T cells. Clones were read by immunoSEQ multiplex PCR, and TCRdb kept only the in-frame ones, dropping some. This repertoire shows 100,000 to 150,000 clones, approximately 96% found once; its top ten account for 0.024%. Germline assignment: CDR1 LNHNV and CDR2 YYDKDF (reference sequence). After removal of 2 bases from V and 0 bases from J, the junction contained 6 bases not matched to a gene. This CDR3 has 17 residues. Regarding this clone: Its antigen is unidentified.

Thymic material originated from resections removed in the course of corrective heart surgery. The sample donors, healthy Finnish infants, were having corrective surgery for congenital heart defects. Study-wide results and caveats: Across thymic and blood repertoires, the usage of V and J genes appeared to be biased.

Specimen: thymus tissue. This clonotype was obtained from a boy younger than two with a congenital heart defect but otherwise immunologically healthy. The genes are TRBV15 and TRBJ2-1; 8 bases are a match to TRBD1. CDR3 sequence reads: CATSRRLQGGSYNEQFF. CDR3 nucleotide sequence: TGTGCCACCAGCAGACGCTTACAGGGGGGCTCCTACAATGAGCAGTTCTTC.